The rows below give T cell receptor beta chains drawn from one sample of a study of siplizumab effects on memory and regulatory T cells. TCRdb keeps only in-frame clones here, not all; method: immunoSEQ multiplex PCR. The sample has about 85,000 clones, about 95% seen once; the top ten hold around 18%. Sequencing was done on a sample of CD8+ T cells sorted from blood. These receptors came from a human donor in good health. CDR3s include the opening cysteine and the closing phenylalanine or tryptophan. A D gene is named only where the DNA matches it firmly.

j_call | d_call | v_call | cdr3_nt | cdr3_aa
TRBJ2-5 | NA | TRBV10-3 | TGTGCCATCAGGGGAACGGGCACCCAAGAGACCCAGTACTTC | CAIRGTGTQETQYF
TRBJ2-5 | TRBD2 | TRBV6-5 | TGTGCCAGCACTGGGACTAGCGGGAGTAGAGAGACCCAGTACTTC | CASTGTSGSRETQYF
TRBJ2-3 | NA | TRBV6-5 | TGTGCCATCGGCCTGGCAGATACGCAGTATTTT | CAIGLADTQYF
TRBJ2-7 | NA | TRBV27 | TGTGCCAGCAGTAGCCATTTCGGCCCCCAGGGCTTGGGATACGAGCAGTACTTC | CASSSHFGPQGLGYEQYF
TRBJ2-7 | NA | TRBV6-5 | TGTGCCAGCAGTTACGAGCCCACCGGAACGTACGAGCAGTACTTC | CASSYEPTGTYEQYF
TRBJ2-3 | TRBD2 | TRBV27 | TGTGCCAGCAGCTCGGGGACTAGCGGTACAGATACGCAGTATTTT | CASSSGTSGTDTQYF
TRBJ2-7 | TRBD1 | TRBV27 | TGTGCCAGCAGTTTTGGGACAGGGGGCTTGTACGAGCAGTACTTC | CASSFGTGGLYEQYF
TRBJ2-7 | NA | TRBV13 | TGTGCCAGCAGCTTAGGCTTAACGGACTGGTACGAGCAGTACTTC | CASSLGLTDWYEQYF
TRBJ1-1 | NA | TRBV7-3 | TGTGCCAGCAGCCCATATATGGGCACTGAAGCTTTCTTT | CASSPYMGTEAFF
TRBJ2-2 | NA | TRBV11-2 | TGTGCCAGCAGCTTAGATGCAACCCGGGGATTCAACACCGGGGAGCTGTTTTTT | CASSLDATRGFNTGELFF
TRBJ2-7 | TRBD1 | TRBV5-6 | TGTGCCAGCAGCCCTGGGACAGGGGGCGTTAGCAAGCAGTACTTC | CASSPGTGGVSKQYF
TRBJ2-7 | NA | TRBV10-3 | TGTGCCATCAGTGATTTACAGGGCGTGTCTAGATTCTGGTTC | CAISDLQGVSRFWF
TRBJ1-5 | NA | TRBV7-8 | TGTGCCAGCAGCTTAGGCGAGGGGAACAATCAGCCCCAGCATTTT | CASSLGEGNNQPQHF
TRBJ2-1 | NA | TRBV5-1 | TGCGCCAGCAGCGTTGGGCCCGGGACACTCTACAATGAGCAGTTCTTC | CASSVGPGTLYNEQFF
TRBJ2-7 | TRBD2 | TRBV27 | TGTGCCAGCAGTTTATCGACTAGCGGGAGCTACGAGCAGTACTTC | CASSLSTSGSYEQYF
TRBJ2-1 | NA | TRBV4-1 | TGCGCCAGCAGCCAAGTAACGGGGGAGACTGATTCCTACAATGAGCAGTTCTTC | CASSQVTGETDSYNEQFF
TRBJ2-7 | NA | TRBV29-1 | TGCAGCGTTGGTGTATACGAGCAGTACTTC | CSVGVYEQYF